Listed here are 5 T cell receptor beta chains from one sample, sequenced in a study of T cell repertoires in cytomegalovirus infection. TCRdb reprocessed the reads via MiXCR and lists one record per CDR3 protein. The repertoire consists of 680,000 or so distinct CDR3 sequences, with 35% to 40% occurring once and the leading ten covering 2.8%. Sequenced sample: PBMCs. The receptors were gathered from a human donor in good health (CMV status not recorded). Some clones in this sample may be carry-over from other donors' samples.

The genes are TRBV28 and TRBJ2-7, with no clear D. Per the germline V gene, CDR1 is MDHEN and CDR2 is SYDVKM. The CDR3 length is 12 residues. The V gene lost 8 bases and the J gene lost 0 bases, with 8 bases spanning the gap. In DNA, the CDR3 is TGTGCCAGCCTCAGCACCTCCTACGAGCAGTACTTC. This gives the protein CASLSTSYEQYF. The full variable domain, with the rest looked up from reference TRBV28 and TRBJ2-7, is DVKVTQSSRYLVKRTGEKVFLECVQDMDHENMFWYRQDPGLGLRLIYFSYDVKMKEKGDIPEGYSVSREKKERFSLILESASTNQTSMYLCASLSTSYEQYFGPGTRLTVT.

In this sample, this clonotype turned up a few times. The gene calls are TRBV12-3 or TRBV12-4 and TRBJ2-7; 7 nucleotides match TRBD1. CDR3 length: 15 residues. V lost 6 bases and J lost 2; bases outside the gene matches: 10. The CDR3 protein is CASSRRTGRTYEQYF. The CDR3 DNA reads as TGTGCCAGCAGCCGCAGGACAGGCCGAACCTACGAGCAGTACTTC.

The chain recombines TRBV10-3 with TRBJ2-5; TRBD2 agrees at 10 bases. Trimming took 9 bases from V and 2 from J; bases not matched to a gene: 3. This CDR3 contains 13 residues. CDR1 and CDR2 from the germline V gene are ENHRY and SYGVKD. The CDR3 region has the DNA TGTGCCATGAGCGGGGGGGGACAAGAGACCCAGTACTTC. Protein sequence: CAMSGGGQETQYF.

This clonotype was detected only a few times. The J gene is TRBJ1-4, the V gene TRBV25-1, with D unclear. This CDR3 region has 15 residues. Trimming took off 5 bases at V and 2 bases at J, with 12 bases between the two ends. The germline V gene has CDR1 MGHDK and CDR2 SYGVNS. CDR3 bases: TGTGCCAGCAGTTCTAGCCTCCGTACTAATGAAAAACTGTTTTTT. It yields the protein CASSSSLRTNEKLFF.

The rearrangement uses TRBV27 and TRBJ2-1, with TRBD1 as a possible D gene (6 bases). The ends were cut back, 8 bases at V and 3 bases at J, with 17 bases in the middle. CDR3 size: 15 residues. Per the germline V gene, CDR1 is MNHEY and CDR2 is SMNVEV (reference sequence). CDR3 DNA: TGTGCCAGCGGATTTCCGGGACATAGCTACAATGAGCAGTTCTTC. Amino acids: CASGFPGHSYNEQFF.